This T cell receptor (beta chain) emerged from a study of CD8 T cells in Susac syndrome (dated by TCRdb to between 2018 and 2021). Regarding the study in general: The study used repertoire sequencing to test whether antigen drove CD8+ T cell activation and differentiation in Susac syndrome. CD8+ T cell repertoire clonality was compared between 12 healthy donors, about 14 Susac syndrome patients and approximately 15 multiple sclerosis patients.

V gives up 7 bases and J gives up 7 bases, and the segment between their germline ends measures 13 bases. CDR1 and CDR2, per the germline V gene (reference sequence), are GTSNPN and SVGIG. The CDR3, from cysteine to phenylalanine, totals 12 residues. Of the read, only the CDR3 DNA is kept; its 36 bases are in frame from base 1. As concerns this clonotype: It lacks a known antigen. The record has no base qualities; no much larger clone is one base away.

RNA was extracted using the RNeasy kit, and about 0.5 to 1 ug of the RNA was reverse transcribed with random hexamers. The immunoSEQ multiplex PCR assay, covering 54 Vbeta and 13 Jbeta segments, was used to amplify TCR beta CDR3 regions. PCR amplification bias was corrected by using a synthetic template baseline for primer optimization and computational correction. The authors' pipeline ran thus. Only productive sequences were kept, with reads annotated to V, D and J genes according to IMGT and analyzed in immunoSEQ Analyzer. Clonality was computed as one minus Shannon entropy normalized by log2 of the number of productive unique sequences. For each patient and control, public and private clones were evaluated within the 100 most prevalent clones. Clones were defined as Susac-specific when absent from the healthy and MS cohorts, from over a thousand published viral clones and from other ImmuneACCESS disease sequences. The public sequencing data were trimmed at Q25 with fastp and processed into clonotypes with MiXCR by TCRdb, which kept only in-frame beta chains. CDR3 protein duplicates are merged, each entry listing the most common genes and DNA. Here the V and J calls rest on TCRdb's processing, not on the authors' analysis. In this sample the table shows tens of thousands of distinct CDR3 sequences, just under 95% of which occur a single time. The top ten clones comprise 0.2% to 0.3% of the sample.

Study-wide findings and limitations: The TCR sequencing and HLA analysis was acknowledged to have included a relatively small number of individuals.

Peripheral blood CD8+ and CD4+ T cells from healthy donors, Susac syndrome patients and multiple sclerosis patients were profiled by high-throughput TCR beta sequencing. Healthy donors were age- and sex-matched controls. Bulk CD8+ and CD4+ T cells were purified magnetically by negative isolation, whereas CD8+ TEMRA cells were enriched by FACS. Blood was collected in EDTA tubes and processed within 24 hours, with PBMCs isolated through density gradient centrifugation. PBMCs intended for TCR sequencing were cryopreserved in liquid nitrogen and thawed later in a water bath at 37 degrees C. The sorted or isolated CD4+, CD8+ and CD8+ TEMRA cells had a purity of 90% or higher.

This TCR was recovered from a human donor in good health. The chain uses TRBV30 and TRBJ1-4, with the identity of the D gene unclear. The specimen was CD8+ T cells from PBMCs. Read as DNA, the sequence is TGTGCCTTGGGGAGAACCGGTGAAAAACTGTTTTTT. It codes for CALGRTGEKLFF. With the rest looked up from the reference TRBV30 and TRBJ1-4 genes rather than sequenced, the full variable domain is SQTIHQWPATLVQPVGSPLSLECTVEGTSNPNLYWYRQAAGRGLQLLFYSVGIGQISSEVPQNLSASRPQDRQFILSSKKLLLSDSGFYLCALGRTGEKLFFGSGTQLSVL.